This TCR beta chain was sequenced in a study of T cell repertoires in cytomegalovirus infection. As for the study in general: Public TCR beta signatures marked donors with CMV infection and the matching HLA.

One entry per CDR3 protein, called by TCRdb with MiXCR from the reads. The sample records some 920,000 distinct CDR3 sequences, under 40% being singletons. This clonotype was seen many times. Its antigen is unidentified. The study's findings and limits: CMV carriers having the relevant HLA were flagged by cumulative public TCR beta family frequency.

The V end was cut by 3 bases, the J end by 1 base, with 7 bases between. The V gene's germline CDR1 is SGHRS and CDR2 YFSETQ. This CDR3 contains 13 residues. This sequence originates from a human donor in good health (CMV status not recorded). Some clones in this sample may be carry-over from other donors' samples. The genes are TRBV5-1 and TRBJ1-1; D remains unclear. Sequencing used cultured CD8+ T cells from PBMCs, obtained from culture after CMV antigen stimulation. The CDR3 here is CASSSWGNTEAFF. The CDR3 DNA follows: TGCGCCAGCAGCTCTTGGGGGAACACTGAAGCTTTCTTT.